The clone carrying this T cell receptor beta chain was seen more than once but under ten times. Its antigen is not known. The data stem from a study of blood T cells in healthy people across ages. General study findings and limits: Across samples, TCR beta diversity tracked strongly with naive T cell percentage. When set beside aged donors, long-lived donors presented more naive CD4+ cells and higher diversity.

V shed 6 bases and J shed 4 bases, with 10 bases lying between them. The V gene's germline CDR1 is SGDLS and CDR2 YYNGEE. The CDR3 has 12 residues. A second PCR of 7 to 11 cycles used a sample-barcoded 5' primer and a J-beta primer mix. Each CDR3 protein gets one entry after TCRdb re-called the 5' RACE reads with MiXCR. The data hold approximately 1.5 million distinct CDR3 sequences, with approximately 43% observed a single time. Material for sequencing was blood. This TCR derives from a woman aged 18 to 35 in good health. The chain carries TRBV9 and TRBJ1-2; a possible D gene is TRBD1 (6 bases). The CDR3 protein is CASISDSYGYTF. CDR3 coding DNA: TGTGCCAGCATTTCGGACAGCTATGGCTACACCTTC.